Below, 11 T cell receptor beta chains from the same sample are listed, as sequenced in a study of tumor-infiltrating lymphocytes in oesophageal squamous cell carcinoma. TCRdb re-derived calls from the PCR reads in MiXCR, one entry per CDR3 protein. This table has more than 9,500 distinct CDR3 sequences, roughly 54% appearing once. Material: esophageal tumor tissue. The receptors were sampled from a male donor with esophageal squamous cell carcinoma.

This chain connects TRBV7-8 to TRBJ2-1; D gene ambiguous. The DNA matches TRBJ2-5 better at its end, which makes the J call doubtful. The CDR3 extends over 11 amino acids. Per the germline V gene, CDR1 is SGHVS and CDR2 is FQNEAQ. CDR3 sequence: CASSLQETQYF. In DNA, the CDR3 is TGTGCCAGCAGCTTACAAGAGACCCAGTACTTC.

A remark on this clonotype: Likely a read error: the CDR3 ends without its conserved phenylalanine or tryptophan. The DNA is left out, because the CDR3 cannot be placed on it with certainty; the CDR3 is given as TCRdb lists it. The chain couples TRBV7-2 to TRBJ2-5; the table's D call of TRBD2 was not tested on the DNA. CDR1 is SGHTA, CDR2 FQGNSA, per germline. Both ends counted, the CDR3 spans 14 residues. CDR3 protein: CASSLAQTSSGLYL.

This clonotype is categorized as large. The chain recombines TRBV7-8 with TRBJ2-1; 9 bases are a match to TRBD2. Per germline, CDR1 SGHVS and CDR2 FQNEAQ. The CDR3 spans 15 residues. V shed 5 bases and J 3 bases; nucleotides not matched to a gene: 5. CDR3 in amino acids: CASSLLAGNYNEQFF. The CDR3 DNA sequence: TGTGCCAGCAGCCTTCTAGCGGGGAACTACAATGAGCAGTTCTTC.

V gene TRBV7-2 combines with J gene TRBJ2-3; 8 bases match TRBD2. The DNA matches TRBJ2-2 better at its end, which makes the J call doubtful. CDR3 size: 14 residues. Germline V CDR1 and CDR2: SGHTA, FQGNSA. The DNA of the CDR3 is TGTGCCAGCAGCCCGGGACTAGGAGGGAGGGAGCTGTTTTTT. Translating it yields CASSPGLGGRELFF.

As concerns this clonotype: It is unclear where the CDR3 begins or ends on the DNA, so no DNA is shown, and the CDR3 is as TCRdb lists it. CDR3 sequence: CISVPEANPETTKNIQYF. The J gene is TRBJ2-4, the V gene TRBV7-5; the table assigns TRBD2, which was not confirmed against the DNA. TRBV7-5 is shown as a pseudogene. The CDR3 comprises 18 residues, both ends counted.

The CDR3 reads CAIRSTLAKNIQYF. The DNA for the CDR3 is TGTGCCATCAGATCTACTTTGGCCAAAAACATTCAGTACTTC. The chain employs TRBV10-3 and TRBJ2-4; D call uncertain. V gave up 6 bases and J gave up 1 base, with 10 bases separating them. Germline V gene lookup returns CDR1 ENHRY and CDR2 SYGVKD. The CDR3 consists of 14 residues.

This clonotype was observed many times. This chain connects TRBV28 to TRBJ1-3; D is uncertain. V was pared by 1 base and J by 4 bases, with 5 bases between. Germline CDR1 reads MDHEN; CDR2 reads SYDVKM. CDR3 length: 13 residues. CDR3 nucleotides: TGTGCCAGCAGTTTATTAGGCGGAAACACCATATATTTT. This sequence encodes CASSLLGGNTIYF.

The chain has TRBV28 and TRBJ2-5; D unresolved. This CDR3 has 10 amino acids. V lost 5 bases and J lost 11, with 9 bases in between. In germline, CDR1 is MDHEN, CDR2 SYDVKM. Written as DNA, the CDR3 is TGTGCCAGCAGTGGGTTGCAGCAGTACTTC. It translates to CASSGLQQYF.

The genes are TRBV6-2 or TRBV6-3 and TRBJ2-5; unclear D gene. The end of the DNA fits TRBJ2-7 better, so the J call may be wrong. This CDR3 is built from 13 residues. Germline lookup yields CDR1 MNHEY and CDR2 SVGEGT. The CDR3 nucleotides are TGTGCCAGCAGTCAACTCTATGATAGCGAGCAGTACTTC. This gives the protein CASSQLYDSEQYF.

A word on this clonotype: The germline gene is not matched at one end of the junction; a read error may be the cause. The rearrangement links TRBV27 to TRBJ1-1; 7 bases are a match to TRBD1. Germline V gene data show CDR1 as MNHEY and CDR2 as SMNVEV (reference sequence). CDR3 size: 10 residues. The CDR3 sequence: CASRPNGQEW. In DNA form, the CDR3 reads TGTGCCAGCAGACCGAATGGACAGGAGTGG.

In this sample, this clonotype is medium-sized. V is TRBV12-3 or TRBV12-4 and J is TRBJ2-5; D remains ambiguous. Trimming removed 4 bases from V and 4 bases from J, with 7 bases in between. CDR3 size: 12 residues. The CDR3 coding sequence is TGTGCCAGCAGTTCCCTGCGAGAGACCCAGTACTTC. It encodes CASSSLRETQYF.